A selection of T cell receptor beta chains follows, all from one sample in a study of early T cells in non-severe SARS-CoV-2 infection. TCRdb passed the 5' RACE reads through MiXCR, listing each CDR3 protein once. The table records approximately 35,000 distinct CDR3 sequences, around 6.9% of them present only once. Here the sequenced sample was whole blood, taken at baseline. Receptors were obtained from an adult who was a healthcare worker with PCR-confirmed SARS-CoV-2 infection or an uninfected control (not recorded which). Each CDR3 is given with its conserved first and last residue. The D gene is left open where the match is weak. Size is omitted from some rows. Given values are once, few, many or a class for expanded clones.

d_gene,j_gene,abundance,v_gene,CDR3nt,CDR3aa
TRBD1,TRBJ2-1,NA,TRBV6-2/TRBV6-3,TGTGCCAGCAGAACAGGGGGCGTTACAAATGAGCAGTTCTTC,CASRTGGVTNEQFF
NA,TRBJ2-2,NA,TRBV5-4,TGTGCCAGCAGCCCCGGGGTAAACACCGGGGAGCTGTTTTTT,CASSPGVNTGELFF
TRBD1,TRBJ1-6,many,TRBV20-1,TGCAGTGCCCCCACACAGGGGGCAGATAATTCACCCCTCCACTTT,CSAPTQGADNSPLHF
NA,TRBJ2-3,NA,TRBV10-3,TGTGCCATCAGTGGGGACTCTGACACGCAGTATTTT,CAISGDSDTQYF
TRBD2,TRBJ2-3,many,TRBV7-7,TGTGCTAGCAGCTTTGGGACTAGCGGGTCCGATACGCAGTATTTT,CASSFGTSGSDTQYF
NA,TRBJ2-3,NA,TRBV12-3/TRBV12-4,TGTGCCAGCAGTTTACCCCCAGATACGCAGTATTTT,CASSLPPDTQYF
TRBD2,TRBJ2-1,NA,TRBV20-1,TGCAGTGCTAGAATTGTAGCGGGAAGATACAATGAGCAGTTCTTC,CSARIVAGRYNEQFF
NA,TRBJ2-7,few,TRBV18,TGTGCCAGCTCACCTCAACAGGGTTACGAGCAGTACTTC,CASSPQQGYEQYF
NA,TRBJ1-2,many,TRBV24-1,TGTGCCACCAGTGACTCCGGACAGTTAGGGCCGGGCTACACCTTC,CATSDSGQLGPGYTF
NA,TRBJ1-2,NA,TRBV19,TGTGCCAGTAGTATCGGGACGAACAACTATGGCTACACCTTC,CASSIGTNNYGYTF
TRBD1,TRBJ1-5,few,TRBV20-1,TGCAGTGCTAGACGTTCCCACTCCGGGACAGGATATAGCAATCAGCCCCAGCATTTT,CSARRSHSGTGYSNQPQHF
NA,TRBJ2-1,NA,TRBV28,TGTGCCAGCAGTACGCAGGGGTGGAGGATCAATGAGCAGTTCTTC,CASSTQGWRINEQFF
NA,TRBJ2-2,few,TRBV18,TGTGCCAGCTCACTCCCCTCGGGGGCCGGGGAGCTGTTTTTT,CASSLPSGAGELFF
NA,TRBJ2-2,many,TRBV7-8,TGTGCCAGCAGCTTAATTACTCGGAACACCGGGGAGCTGTTTTTT,CASSLITRNTGELFF
NA,TRBJ2-1,many,TRBV6-2/TRBV6-3,TGTGCCAGCAGTCCCTCCAGGGCAAACGTCTACAATGAGCAGTTCTTC,CASSPSRANVYNEQFF
NA,TRBJ2-5,many,TRBV7-2,TGTGCCAGCAGCTTATATTCAATTGAGACCCAGTACTTC,CASSLYSIETQYF
TRBD2,TRBJ2-1,NA,TRBV20-1,TGCAGTGCTAGAGATCGGGGGAGGGCCTCCAATGAGCAGTTCTTC,CSARDRGRASNEQFF
NA,TRBJ2-7,many,TRBV4-2,TGTGCCAGCAGCCAAGTATTATCGCAGGGCGAGCAGTACTTC,CASSQVLSQGEQYF
NA,TRBJ1-1,few,TRBV28,TGTGCCAGCAGTTTATGGGGGGCGAACACTGAAGCTTTCTTT,CASSLWGANTEAFF
TRBD1,TRBJ2-5,many,TRBV7-7,TGTGCTAGCAGCTCGGGACAGCAAGAGACCCAGTACTTC,CASSSGQQETQYF
TRBD1,TRBJ2-3,few,TRBV5-4,TGTGCCAGCAGCTCGCCGACAGGGTACACAGATACGCAGTATTTT,CASSSPTGYTDTQYF
NA,TRBJ1-4,many,TRBV6-6,TGTGCCAGCAGTTCCGGACGCCTGATGAGAGAAAAACTGTTTTTT,CASSSGRLMREKLFF
TRBD1,TRBJ1-1,NA,TRBV3-1,TGTGCCAGCAGCCAAGAATCCCCCGGGACAGTGACCACTGAAGCTTTCTTT,CASSQESPGTVTTEAFF
TRBD2,TRBJ2-1,NA,TRBV12-3/TRBV12-4,TGTGCCAGCAGAATAGCGGGAGGCCGGTATGAGCAGTTCTTC,CASRIAGGRYEQFF
TRBD2,TRBJ2-1,many,TRBV12-5,TGTGCTAGTGGTTCCTCACTAGCGGGAGGGGTGGGTGAGCAGTTCTTC,CASGSSLAGGVGEQFF
NA,TRBJ2-5,few,TRBV7-9,TGTGCCAGCAGCTCATCGCGGGAACAAGAGACCCAGTACTTC,CASSSSREQETQYF
TRBD2,TRBJ2-5,once,TRBV7-2,TGTGCCAGTAGCTTCCTAGCGGGATTGTCGGAGACCCAGTACTTC,CASSFLAGLSETQYF
NA,TRBJ2-3,NA,TRBV9,TGTGCCAGCAGCGTAGCCCCGGGCTTTAAAACAGATACGCAGTATTTT,CASSVAPGFKTDTQYF
NA,TRBJ1-1,few,TRBV6-6,TGTGCCAGCAGTTACGTAAAAGAGACTGAAGCTTTCTTT,CASSYVKETEAFF
NA,TRBJ2-1,NA,TRBV4-2,TGTGCCAGCAGCCAAGAGGGATTTGTACAGGATGAGCAGTTCTTC,CASSQEGFVQDEQFF
NA,TRBJ2-5,many,TRBV5-6,TGTGCCAGCAGCCTTGATGACGACGGGGAAGAGACCCAGTACTTC,CASSLDDDGEETQYF
TRBD1,TRBJ2-1,many,TRBV19,TGTGCCAGTAGTATCGGGAACAGGGGTGAGCAGTTCTTC,CASSIGNRGEQFF
TRBD1,TRBJ1-5,many,TRBV12-3/TRBV12-4,TGTGCCAGCAGTCCTCTAGGGACAGGGTCGGATCAGCCCCAGCATTTT,CASSPLGTGSDQPQHF
TRBD1,TRBJ1-2,NA,TRBV29-1,TGCAGCGTCTATGGACAGGGATGGGGAGGCTACACCTTC,CSVYGQGWGGYTF